This is a list of T cell receptor beta chains from one sample in a study of blood T cells in healthy people across ages. TCRdb recomputed calls from the 5' RACE reads with MiXCR, one row per CDR3 protein. The repertoire holds about a million distinct CDR3 sequences, just over 50% seen once, with 20% to 25% in the top ten. Input material: blood. These TCRs come from a woman in her sixties in good health. The CDR3 runs from the conserved cysteine through the conserved F or W. Fields, in order: clone size, J gene, V gene, D gene, CDR3 protein, CDR3 DNA. A D gene is named only where the DNA matches it firmly. Not all rows give a size; the values are once, few, many and, for expanded clones, a class.

size: few
J: TRBJ2-3
V: TRBV12-3/TRBV12-4
D: .
CDR3: CASSFSGGLGPQYF
DNA: TGTGCCAGCAGTTTTAGCGGAGGACTTGGTCCGCAGTATTTT

size: few
J: TRBJ2-7
V: TRBV4-2
D: TRBD1
CDR3: CASSHDGQGSLSEQYF
DNA: TGTGCCAGCAGCCATGACGGACAGGGGAGTTTGTCCGAGCAGTACTTC

size: few
J: TRBJ2-1
V: TRBV15
D: TRBD2
CDR3: CATSADAGAYNEQFF
DNA: TGTGCCACCAGCGCGGATGCGGGAGCCTACAATGAGCAGTTCTTC

size: .
J: TRBJ2-3
V: TRBV20-1
D: TRBD1
CDR3: CSARGQINTDTQYF
DNA: TGCAGTGCTAGGGGACAGATAAACACAGATACGCAGTATTTT

size: .
J: TRBJ2-3
V: TRBV5-1
D: .
CDR3: CASSRPGTDTQYF
DNA: TGCGCCAGCAGCCGTCCCGGGACAGATACGCAGTATTTT

size: few
J: TRBJ2-6
V: TRBV11-2
D: .
CDR3: CASSFFKVSGANVLTF
DNA: TGTGCCAGCAGCTTTTTCAAGGTCTCTGGGGCCAACGTCCTGACTTTC

size: .
J: TRBJ2-7
V: TRBV30
D: .
CDR3: CAATVAARRYEQYF
DNA: TGTGCCGCCACGGTAGCGGCGCGTCGCTACGAGCAGTACTTC

size: many
J: TRBJ2-3
V: TRBV28
D: .
CDR3: CASTKGRDRSTDTQYF
DNA: TGTGCCAGCACCAAAGGGAGGGACAGGAGCACAGATACGCAGTATTTT

size: many
J: TRBJ2-5
V: TRBV7-2
D: TRBD2
CDR3: CASSRTSGSETQYF
DNA: TGTGCCAGCAGCCGGACTAGCGGGAGTGAGACCCAGTACTTC

size: .
J: TRBJ1-2
V: TRBV27
D: .
CDR3: CASRTDIYGYTF
DNA: TGTGCCAGCAGAACAGACATCTATGGCTACACCTTC

size: .
J: TRBJ2-1
V: TRBV7-2
D: .
CDR3: CASSPDGRTNNEQFF
DNA: TGTGCCAGCAGCCCAGATGGGAGAACCAACAATGAGCAGTTCTTC

size: few
J: TRBJ2-1
V: TRBV20-1
D: .
CDR3: CSARDIHEQFF
DNA: TGCAGTGCTAGAGATATCCATGAGCAGTTCTTC

size: few
J: TRBJ2-3
V: TRBV7-2
D: TRBD2
CDR3: CASSRTSASTDTQYF
DNA: TGTGCCAGCAGCAGGACTAGCGCTAGCACAGATACGCAGTATTTT

size: .
J: TRBJ2-3
V: TRBV18
D: .
CDR3: CASSGGQGPTDTQYF
DNA: TGTGCCAGCTCCGGGGGGCAGGGGCCCACAGATACGCAGTATTTT

size: .
J: TRBJ2-7
V: TRBV5-1
D: .
CDR3: CASSLGQFSEQYF
DNA: TGCGCCAGCAGCCTCGGACAGTTCAGCGAGCAGTACTTC

size: .
J: TRBJ2-5
V: TRBV18
D: .
CDR3: CASSPIGGKETQYF
DNA: TGTGCCAGCTCACCAATAGGGGGGAAAGAGACCCAGTACTTC

size: few
J: TRBJ2-5
V: TRBV6-6
D: .
CDR3: CASSYQLRAYQETQYF
DNA: TGTGCCAGCAGTTACCAGTTACGGGCGTACCAAGAGACCCAGTACTTC

size: once
J: TRBJ2-6
V: TRBV11-2
D: .
CDR3: CASGGANVLTF
DNA: TGTGCCAGCGGTGGGGCCAACGTCCTGACTTTC

size: .
J: TRBJ2-5
V: TRBV9
D: .
CDR3: CASSVEERKQQYF
DNA: TGTGCCAGCAGCGTAGAAGAGCGGAAACAGCAGTACTTC

size: few
J: TRBJ2-7
V: TRBV5-6
D: .
CDR3: CASSRRTSLSYEQYF
DNA: TGTGCCAGCAGCAGACGGACTTCCCTCTCCTACGAGCAGTACTTC

size: many
J: TRBJ2-7
V: TRBV13
D: TRBD2
CDR3: CASSQSGTYEQYF
DNA: TGTGCCAGCAGCCAAAGCGGGACCTACGAGCAGTACTTC

size: .
J: TRBJ2-7
V: TRBV7-2
D: .
CDR3: CASSAQSGGSTYEQYF
DNA: TGTGCCAGCAGCGCCCAGTCCGGCGGATCTACCTACGAGCAGTACTTC

size: .
J: TRBJ2-5
V: TRBV7-8
D: .
CDR3: CASSYTGIPRETQYF
DNA: TGTGCCAGCAGCTACACAGGCATCCCCCGGGAGACCCAGTACTTC

size: once
J: TRBJ1-1
V: TRBV12-3/TRBV12-4
D: .
CDR3: CASSFLPTGMGTEAFF
DNA: TGTGCCAGCAGTTTTTTGCCCACAGGGATGGGCACTGAAGCTTTCTTT

size: .
J: TRBJ1-2
V: TRBV4-1
D: .
CDR3: CASSQGSPRGLYGYTF
DNA: TGCGCCAGCAGCCAAGGCTCTCCCCGGGGACTCTATGGCTACACCTTC

size: .
J: TRBJ2-1
V: TRBV7-2
D: .
CDR3: CASSLGSGWDEQFF
DNA: TGTGCCAGCAGCTTAGGGAGCGGATGGGATGAGCAGTTCTTC

size: .
J: TRBJ1-5
V: TRBV18
D: .
CDR3: CASSPMGLTSGNQPQHF
DNA: TGTGCCAGCTCACCAATGGGCCTCACTTCGGGCAATCAGCCCCAGCATTTT

size: once
J: TRBJ2-7
V: TRBV4-3
D: .
CDR3: CASSQVYQGSYKQYF
DNA: TGCGCCAGCAGCCAAGTCTACCAGGGTTCCTACAAGCAGTACTTC

size: few
J: TRBJ2-1
V: TRBV29-1
D: TRBD2
CDR3: CSVGGVTSGRAGNEQFF
DNA: TGCAGCGTTGGGGGGGTTACTAGCGGGAGGGCCGGCAATGAGCAGTTCTTC

size: .
J: TRBJ2-4
V: TRBV10-2
D: .
CDR3: CASSKARGNIQYF
DNA: TGCGCCAGCAGTAAGGCCAGGGGAAACATTCAGTACTTC

size: .
J: TRBJ2-1
V: TRBV18
D: TRBD2
CDR3: CASSPGLAGGYEQFF
DNA: TGTGCCAGCTCACCTGGACTAGCGGGAGGCTATGAGCAGTTCTTC

size: few
J: TRBJ1-4
V: TRBV15
D: .
CDR3: CATSREGSGSEKLFF
DNA: TGTGCCACCAGCAGAGAAGGAAGCGGATCGGAAAAACTGTTTTTT

size: .
J: TRBJ2-3
V: TRBV20-1
D: TRBD2
CDR3: CSATLWEGVFTDTQYF
DNA: TGCAGTGCTACACTTTGGGAGGGAGTCTTCACAGATACGCAGTATTTT

size: many
J: TRBJ2-7
V: TRBV4-3
D: TRBD1
CDR3: CASTRNRGDYEQYF
DNA: TGCGCCAGCACCCGGAACAGGGGGGACTACGAGCAGTACTTC

size: few
J: TRBJ2-1
V: TRBV29-1
D: .
CDR3: CSGGQAEQFF
DNA: TGCAGCGGCGGGCAGGCTGAGCAGTTCTTC

size: few
J: TRBJ2-6
V: TRBV15
D: .
CDR3: CATSRDSTYGANVLTF
DNA: TGTGCCACCAGCAGAGATAGTACCTACGGGGCCAACGTCCTGACTTTC

size: once
J: TRBJ1-1
V: TRBV4-1
D: TRBD1
CDR3: CASSQAEGAMNTEAFF
DNA: TGCGCCAGCAGCCAAGCCGAGGGGGCGATGAACACTGAAGCTTTCTTT

size: .
J: TRBJ2-7
V: TRBV5-1
D: .
CDR3: CASSLGGRNTYAQYF
DNA: TGCGCCAGCAGCTTGGGTGGGAGGAATACCTACGCGCAGTACTTC

size: .
J: TRBJ1-1
V: TRBV7-2
D: .
CDR3: CASSSTPVARGAFF
DNA: TGTGCCAGCAGCTCTACCCCAGTGGCCCGGGGAGCTTTCTTT

size: few
J: TRBJ2-7
V: TRBV20-1
D: .
CDR3: CSASPNSYEQYF
DNA: TGCAGTGCTAGTCCTAACTCCTACGAGCAGTACTTC

size: .
J: TRBJ1-2
V: TRBV7-2
D: TRBD1
CDR3: CASSRTGGLYGYTF
DNA: TGTGCCAGCAGCCGGACAGGGGGACTCTATGGCTACACCTTC

size: .
J: TRBJ2-2
V: TRBV7-3
D: .
CDR3: CASSISGTGELFF
DNA: TGTGCCAGCAGTATCAGTGGCACCGGGGAGCTGTTTTTT

size: .
J: TRBJ2-3
V: TRBV27
D: TRBD1
CDR3: CASKTGGTDTQYF
DNA: TGTGCCAGCAAAACAGGGGGCACAGATACGCAGTATTTT

size: .
J: TRBJ2-7
V: TRBV27
D: .
CDR3: CASSPPGVRYYEQYF
DNA: TGTGCCAGCAGTCCCCCAGGGGTACGGTATTACGAGCAGTACTTC

size: .
J: TRBJ2-3
V: TRBV4-1
D: TRBD2
CDR3: CASSLSEGAGRDTQYF
DNA: TGCGCCAGCAGCCTTTCGGAGGGAGCGGGAAGAGATACGCAGTATTTT

size: few
J: TRBJ2-3
V: TRBV5-1
D: TRBD1
CDR3: CASSSTTGVDDTQYF
DNA: TGCGCCAGCAGCTCAACGACAGGGGTCGACGATACGCAGTATTTT

size: few
J: TRBJ2-5
V: TRBV15
D: .
CDR3: CATSRDLKETQYF
DNA: TGTGCCACCAGCAGAGATCTTAAAGAGACCCAGTACTTC

size: few
J: TRBJ2-7
V: TRBV29-1
D: .
CDR3: CSVGEASSYEQYF
DNA: TGCAGCGTTGGCGAGGCGAGCTCCTACGAGCAGTACTTC

size: .
J: TRBJ2-7
V: TRBV7-9
D: TRBD2
CDR3: CASSTSSGIAYEQYF
DNA: TGTGCCAGCAGCACATCTAGCGGGATTGCCTACGAGCAGTACTTC

size: few
J: TRBJ2-5
V: TRBV28
D: TRBD1
CDR3: CASSLYKGARETQYF
DNA: TGTGCCAGCAGTTTATACAAGGGGGCGCGGGAGACCCAGTACTTC

size: .
J: TRBJ1-2
V: TRBV29-1
D: TRBD1
CDR3: CSVEGWTGGMRNYGYTF
DNA: TGCAGCGTTGAAGGATGGACAGGGGGCATGAGGAACTATGGCTACACCTTC

size: few
J: TRBJ2-2
V: TRBV4-2
D: TRBD2
CDR3: CASSQEGRLAGPTGELFF
DNA: TGTGCCAGCAGCCAAGAAGGGAGACTAGCGGGACCAACCGGGGAGCTGTTTTTT

size: .
J: TRBJ2-5
V: TRBV20-1
D: .
CDR3: CSATVPGSTETQYF
DNA: TGCAGTGCTACCGTTCCCGGGAGTACAGAGACCCAGTACTTC

size: .
J: TRBJ1-5
V: TRBV20-1
D: .
CDR3: CSARVERQPQHF
DNA: TGCAGTGCTAGGGTCGAGCGGCAGCCCCAGCATTTT

size: few
J: TRBJ1-2
V: TRBV20-1
D: TRBD1
CDR3: CSARVQRAGGNYGYTF
DNA: TGCAGTGCTAGAGTTCAGAGGGCAGGGGGAAACTATGGCTACACCTTC

size: few
J: TRBJ2-7
V: TRBV15
D: TRBD2
CDR3: CATSRGLAGSSYEQYF
DNA: TGTGCCACCAGCAGAGGACTAGCGGGTAGCTCCTACGAGCAGTACTTC

size: .
J: TRBJ2-4
V: TRBV9
D: TRBD2
CDR3: CASSARGGVLAGAGGIENIQYF
DNA: TGTGCCAGCAGCGCTAGGGGGGGTGTACTAGCGGGAGCAGGTGGTATCGAAAACATTCAGTACTTC

size: .
J: TRBJ2-7
V: TRBV9
D: .
CDR3: CASSVGTLGKQYF
DNA: TGTGCCAGCAGCGTAGGAACGTTAGGGAAGCAGTACTTC

size: .
J: TRBJ2-1
V: TRBV11-2
D: TRBD2
CDR3: CASSLPGLAAYNEQFF
DNA: TGTGCCAGCAGCTTACCGGGACTAGCCGCCTACAATGAGCAGTTCTTC